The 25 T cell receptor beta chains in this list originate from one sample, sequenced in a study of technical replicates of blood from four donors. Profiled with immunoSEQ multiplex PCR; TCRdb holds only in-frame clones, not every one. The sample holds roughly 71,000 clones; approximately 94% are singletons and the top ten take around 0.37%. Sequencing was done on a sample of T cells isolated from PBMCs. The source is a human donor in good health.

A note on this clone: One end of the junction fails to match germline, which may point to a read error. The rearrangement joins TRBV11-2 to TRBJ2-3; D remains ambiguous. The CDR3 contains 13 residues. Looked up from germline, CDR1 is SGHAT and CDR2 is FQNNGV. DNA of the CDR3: TGTGCCAGCAGCTTAGAATACGGAGAGACTCTGCATTTT. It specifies CASSLEYGETLHF.

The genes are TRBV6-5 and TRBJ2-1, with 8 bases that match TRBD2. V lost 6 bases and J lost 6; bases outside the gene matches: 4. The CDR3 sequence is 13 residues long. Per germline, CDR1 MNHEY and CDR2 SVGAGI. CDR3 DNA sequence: TGTGCCAGCAGACCCAGCGGGAGCAATGAGCAGTTCTTC. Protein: CASRPSGSNEQFF.

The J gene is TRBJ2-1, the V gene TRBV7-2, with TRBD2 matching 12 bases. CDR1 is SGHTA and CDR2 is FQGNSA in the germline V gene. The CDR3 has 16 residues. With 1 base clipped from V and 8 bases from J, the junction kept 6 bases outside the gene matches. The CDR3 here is CASSLGGLAGVDEQFF. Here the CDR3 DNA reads TGTGCCAGCAGCTTAGGGGGACTAGCGGGTGTCGATGAGCAGTTCTTC.

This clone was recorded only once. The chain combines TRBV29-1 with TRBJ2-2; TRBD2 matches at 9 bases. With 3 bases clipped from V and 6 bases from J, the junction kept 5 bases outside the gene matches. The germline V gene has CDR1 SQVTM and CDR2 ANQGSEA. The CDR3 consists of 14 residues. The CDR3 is CSVDSGSFAGELFF. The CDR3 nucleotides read TGCAGCGTTGATAGCGGGAGTTTCGCCGGGGAGCTGTTTTTT.

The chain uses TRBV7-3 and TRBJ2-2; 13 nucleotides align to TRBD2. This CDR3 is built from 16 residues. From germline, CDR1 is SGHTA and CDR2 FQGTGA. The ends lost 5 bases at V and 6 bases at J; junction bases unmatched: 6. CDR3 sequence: CASSLGLAGASGELFF. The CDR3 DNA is TGTGCCAGCAGCCTCGGACTAGCGGGAGCGTCCGGGGAGCTGTTTTTT. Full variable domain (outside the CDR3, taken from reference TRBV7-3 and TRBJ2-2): GAGVSQTPSNKVTEKGKYVELRCDPISGHTALYWYRQSLGQGPEFLIYFQGTGAADDSGLPNDRFFAVRPEGSVSTLKIQRTERGDSAVYLCASSLGLAGASGELFFGEGSRLTVL.

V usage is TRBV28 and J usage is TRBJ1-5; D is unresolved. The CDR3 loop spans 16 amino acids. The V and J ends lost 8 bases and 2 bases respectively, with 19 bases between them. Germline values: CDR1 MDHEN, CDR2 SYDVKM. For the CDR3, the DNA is TGTGCCAGCGCAAGCCCCCAGCAGAGGGGCAATCAGCCCCAGCATTTT. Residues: CASASPQQRGNQPQHF.

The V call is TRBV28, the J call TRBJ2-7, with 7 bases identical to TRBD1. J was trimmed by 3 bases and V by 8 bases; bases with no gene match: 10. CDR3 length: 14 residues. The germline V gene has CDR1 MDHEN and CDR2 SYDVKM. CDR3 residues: CASGPTGTLYEQYF. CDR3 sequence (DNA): TGTGCCAGCGGGCCGACAGGGACCCTCTACGAGCAGTACTTC. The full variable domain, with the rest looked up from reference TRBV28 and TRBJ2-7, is DVKVTQSSRYLVKRTGEKVFLECVQDMDHENMFWYRQDPGLGLRLIYFSYDVKMKEKGDIPEGYSVSREKKERFSLILESASTNQTSMYLCASGPTGTLYEQYFGPGTRLTVT.

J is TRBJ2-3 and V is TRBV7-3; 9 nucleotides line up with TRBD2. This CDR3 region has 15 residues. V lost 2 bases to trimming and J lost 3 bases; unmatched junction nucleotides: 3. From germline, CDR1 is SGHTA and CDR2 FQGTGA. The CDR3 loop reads CASSLAGGWTDTQYF. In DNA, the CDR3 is TGTGCCAGCAGCTTAGCGGGAGGGTGGACAGATACGCAGTATTTT.

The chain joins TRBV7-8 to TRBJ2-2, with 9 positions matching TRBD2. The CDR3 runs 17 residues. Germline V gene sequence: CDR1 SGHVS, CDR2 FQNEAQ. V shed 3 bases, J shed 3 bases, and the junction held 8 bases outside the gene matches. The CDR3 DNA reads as TGTGCCAGCAGCTTCGGCGGGGGGGGTGGTTACACCGGGGAGCTGTTTTTT. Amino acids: CASSFGGGGGYTGELFF.

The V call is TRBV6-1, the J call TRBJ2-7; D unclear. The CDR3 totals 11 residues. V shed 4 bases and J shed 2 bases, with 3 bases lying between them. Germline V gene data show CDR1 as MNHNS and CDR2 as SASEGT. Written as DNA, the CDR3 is TGTGCCAGCAGTGCTCCCTACGAGCAGTACTTC. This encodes CASSAPYEQYF.

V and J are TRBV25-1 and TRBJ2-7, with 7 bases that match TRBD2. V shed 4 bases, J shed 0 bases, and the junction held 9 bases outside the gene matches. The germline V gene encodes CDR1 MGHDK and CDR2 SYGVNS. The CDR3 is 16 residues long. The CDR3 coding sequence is TGTGCCAGCAGTGTCGGGGGAGGGCCCAGCTCCTACGAGCAGTACTTC. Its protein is CASSVGGGPSSYEQYF.

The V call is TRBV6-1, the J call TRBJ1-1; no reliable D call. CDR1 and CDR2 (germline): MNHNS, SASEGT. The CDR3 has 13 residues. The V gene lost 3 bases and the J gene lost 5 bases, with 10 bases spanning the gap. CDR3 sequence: CASSELVWTEAFF. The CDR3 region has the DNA TGTGCCAGCAGTGAGTTAGTTTGGACTGAAGCTTTCTTT.

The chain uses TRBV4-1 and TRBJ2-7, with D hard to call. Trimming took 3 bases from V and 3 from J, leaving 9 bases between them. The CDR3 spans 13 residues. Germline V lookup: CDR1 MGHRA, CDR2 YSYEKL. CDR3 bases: TGCGCCAGCAGCCAGTCTTCGGGCTACGAGCAGTACTTC. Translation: CASSQSSGYEQYF.

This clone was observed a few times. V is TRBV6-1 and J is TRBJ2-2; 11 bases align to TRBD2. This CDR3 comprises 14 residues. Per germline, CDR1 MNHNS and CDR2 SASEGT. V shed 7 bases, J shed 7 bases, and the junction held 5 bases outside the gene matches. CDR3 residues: CASKLAGDHGELFF. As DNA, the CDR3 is TGTGCCAGCAAACTAGCGGGAGATCACGGGGAGCTGTTTTTT.

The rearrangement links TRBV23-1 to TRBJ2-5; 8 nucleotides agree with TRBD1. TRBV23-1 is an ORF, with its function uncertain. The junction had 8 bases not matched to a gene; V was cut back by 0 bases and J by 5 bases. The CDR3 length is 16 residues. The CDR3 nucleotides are TGCGCCAGCAGTCAATCAGCAGGGGGCATGGGGGAGACCCAGTACTTC. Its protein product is CASSQSAGGMGETQYF.

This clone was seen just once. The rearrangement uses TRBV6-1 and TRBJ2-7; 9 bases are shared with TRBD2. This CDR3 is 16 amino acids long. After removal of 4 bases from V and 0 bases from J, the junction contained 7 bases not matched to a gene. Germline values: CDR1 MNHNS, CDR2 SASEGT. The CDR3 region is CASSVLAGLSSYEQYF. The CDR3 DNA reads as TGTGCCAGCAGTGTACTAGCGGGTCTGAGCTCCTACGAGCAGTACTTC.

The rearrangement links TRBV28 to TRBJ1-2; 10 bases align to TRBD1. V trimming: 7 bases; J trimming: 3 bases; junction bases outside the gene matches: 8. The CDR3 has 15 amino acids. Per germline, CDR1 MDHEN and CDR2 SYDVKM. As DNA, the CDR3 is TGTGCCAGCAATACCCCCGGGACAGGGGACTATGGCTACACCTTC. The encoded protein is CASNTPGTGDYGYTF.

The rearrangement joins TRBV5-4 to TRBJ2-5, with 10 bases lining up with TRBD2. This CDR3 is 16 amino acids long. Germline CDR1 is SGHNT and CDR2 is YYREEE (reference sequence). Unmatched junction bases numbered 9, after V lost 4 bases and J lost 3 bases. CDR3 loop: CASSPRAGGLEETQYF. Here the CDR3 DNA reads TGTGCCAGCAGCCCTAGAGCGGGAGGGCTGGAAGAGACCCAGTACTTC.

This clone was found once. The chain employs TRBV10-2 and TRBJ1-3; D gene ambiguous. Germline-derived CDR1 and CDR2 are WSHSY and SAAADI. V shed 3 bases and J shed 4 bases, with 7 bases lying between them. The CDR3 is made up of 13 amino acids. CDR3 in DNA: TGCGCCAGCAGTGAACCAGAAGGAAACACCATATATTTT. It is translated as CASSEPEGNTIYF.

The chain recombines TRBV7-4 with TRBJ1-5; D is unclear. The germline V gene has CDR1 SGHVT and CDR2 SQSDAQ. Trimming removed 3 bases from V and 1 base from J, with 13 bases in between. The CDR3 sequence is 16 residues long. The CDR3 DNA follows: TGTGCCAGCAGCTTCGGGAAGGCCGGGAGCAATCAGCCCCAGCATTTT. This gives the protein CASSFGKAGSNQPQHF.

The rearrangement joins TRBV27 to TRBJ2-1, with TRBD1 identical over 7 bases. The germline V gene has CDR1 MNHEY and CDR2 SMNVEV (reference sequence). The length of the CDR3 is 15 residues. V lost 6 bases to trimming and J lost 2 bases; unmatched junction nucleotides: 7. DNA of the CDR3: TGTGCCAGCAGGAAAGGGGGCGGTCCCTACAATGAGCAGTTCTTC. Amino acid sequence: CASRKGGGPYNEQFF.

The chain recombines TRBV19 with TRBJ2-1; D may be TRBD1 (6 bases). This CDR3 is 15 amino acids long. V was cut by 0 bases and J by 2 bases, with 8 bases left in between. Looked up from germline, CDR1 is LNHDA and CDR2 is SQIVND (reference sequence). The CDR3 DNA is TGTGCCAGTAGTATAGACAGGGGCCCCTACAATGAGCAGTTCTTC. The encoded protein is CASSIDRGPYNEQFF.

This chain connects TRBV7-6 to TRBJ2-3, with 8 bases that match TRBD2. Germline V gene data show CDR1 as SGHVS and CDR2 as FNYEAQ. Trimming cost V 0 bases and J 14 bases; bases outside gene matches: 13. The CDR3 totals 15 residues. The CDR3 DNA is TGTGCCAGCAGCTTAGCGTCGGGAGGGCGGAAAAGTGGGTATTTT. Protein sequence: CASSLASGGRKSGYF.

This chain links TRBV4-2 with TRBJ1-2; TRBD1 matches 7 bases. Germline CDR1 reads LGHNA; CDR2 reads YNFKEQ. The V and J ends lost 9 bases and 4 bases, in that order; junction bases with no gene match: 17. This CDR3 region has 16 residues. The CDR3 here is CASGRGVSGQFYGYTF. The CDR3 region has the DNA TGTGCCAGTGGGCGGGGGGTCTCGGGACAGTTCTATGGCTACACCTTC.

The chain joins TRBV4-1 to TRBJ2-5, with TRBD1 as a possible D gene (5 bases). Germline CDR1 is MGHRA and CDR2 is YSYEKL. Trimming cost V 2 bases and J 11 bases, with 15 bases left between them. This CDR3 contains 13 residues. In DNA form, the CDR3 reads TGCGCCAGCAGCCAAATCCCACAGGTCAAGCAGTACTTC. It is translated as CASSQIPQVKQYF.